A single sample gave rise to the 11 T cell receptor beta chains below, sequenced in a study of response to subunit inactivated influenza vaccine. One entry per CDR3 protein results from TCRdb running MiXCR on the RT-PCR reads. The sample contains 710,000 or so distinct CDR3 sequences, 15% to 18% of which appear only once. Material: PBMCs from blood, obtained roughly 12 days after vaccination. All receptors derive from a man aged 45 to 65 who received an inactivated influenza vaccine.

V gene TRBV20-1 combines with J gene TRBJ2-5, with TRBD1 matching 7 bases. Germline assignment: CDR1 DFQATT and CDR2 SNEGSKA (reference sequence). With V trimmed by 0 bases and J by 5 bases, 18 bases remained unmatched. This CDR3 is built from 18 residues. CDR3 in DNA: TGCAGTGCTAGAGATCCCAGGGGGAACAGGGGTTTATACGAGACCCAGTACTTC. Translation: CSARDPRGNRGLYETQYF.

This clonotype was detected only a few times. The genes are TRBV3-1 and TRBJ2-2, with D uncertain. Per germline, CDR1 LGHDT and CDR2 YNNKEL (reference sequence). This CDR3 contains 16 residues. V shed 4 bases and J shed 3 bases, with 15 bases lying between them. CDR3 residues: CASSPPSPRDTGELFF. The CDR3 region has the DNA TGTGCCAGCAGCCCTCCCTCCCCTCGGGACACCGGGGAGCTGTTTTTT.

Written as DNA, the CDR3 is TGTGCCAGCAGCGTAGATCGAGGGAGGAAGACAGATACGCAGTATTTT. Translating it yields CASSVDRGRKTDTQYF. The rearrangement links TRBV9 to TRBJ2-3, with D tentatively TRBD2 (6 bases). This CDR3 comprises 16 residues. Germline CDR1 is SGDLS and CDR2 is YYNGEE. Between the trimmed V and J ends, which lost 0 bases and 3 bases, there was a span of 14 bases. Full variable domain (outside the CDR3, taken from reference TRBV9 and TRBJ2-3): DSGVTQTPKHLITATGQRVTLRCSPRSGDLSVYWYQQSLDQGLQFLIQYYNGEERAKGNILERFSAQQFPDLHSELNLSSLELGDSALYFCASSVDRGRKTDTQYFGPGTRLTVL.

V usage is TRBV7-2 and J usage is TRBJ2-3; D possibly corresponds to TRBD2 (6 bases). The CDR3 contains 14 residues. Per germline, CDR1 SGHTA and CDR2 FQGNSA. V was trimmed by 3 bases and J by 5 bases, leaving 12 bases between them. CDR3 in amino acids: CASSFTSRVDTQYF. The CDR3 region has the DNA TGTGCCAGCAGCTTTACTAGCCGGGTAGATACGCAGTATTTT.

V is TRBV28 and J is TRBJ2-7; D uncertain. Trimming took 1 base from V and 4 from J, leaving 8 bases between them. The CDR3 has 13 amino acids. CDR1 MDHEN and CDR2 SYDVKM come from the germline V gene. CDR3 sequence: CASSLFQDYEQYF. Written as DNA, the CDR3 is TGTGCCAGCAGTTTATTCCAGGATTACGAGCAGTACTTC.

The sample holds a few counts of this clonotype. The chain uses TRBV12-3 or TRBV12-4 and TRBJ2-7, with no clear D. Trimming removed 2 bases from V and 0 bases from J, with 8 bases in between. There are 14 residues in the CDR3. The CDR3 sequence is CASSLSLSSYEQYF. CDR3 nucleotides: TGTGCCAGCAGTTTATCCCTGAGCTCCTACGAGCAGTACTTC.

V and J are TRBV27 and TRBJ1-6; the match to TRBD1 covers 9 bases. This CDR3 spans 15 amino acids. The junction had 5 bases not matched to a gene; V was cut back by 2 bases and J by 9 bases. The germline V gene encodes CDR1 MNHEY and CDR2 SMNVEV (reference sequence). The CDR3 sequence is CASSLTQGAGSPLHF. The CDR3 nucleotides read TGTGCCAGCAGTTTAACACAGGGGGCCGGTTCACCCCTCCACTTT.

The V gene is TRBV5-1, the J gene TRBJ2-7; D perhaps matches TRBD1 (5 bases). Trimming removed 0 bases from V and 2 bases from J, with 24 bases in between. This CDR3 region has 19 residues. The germline V gene encodes CDR1 SGHRS and CDR2 YFSETQ. CDR3 coding DNA: TGCGCCAGCAGCTTGGCCATCTCCTGGGGCTCAGGTCTAACCTACGAGCAGTACTTC. Protein product: CASSLAISWGSGLTYEQYF.

This clonotype was counted ten times or more. This CDR3 is CASSTTGQSTEAFF. CDR3 DNA: TGTGCCAGCAGCACCACTGGACAGTCCACTGAAGCTTTCTTT. The chain combines TRBV7-2 with TRBJ1-1; D is perhaps TRBD1 (6 bases). Between the trimmed V and J ends, which lost 5 bases and 4 bases, there was a span of 14 bases. CDR1 is SGHTA and CDR2 is FQGNSA in the germline V gene. The CDR3 has 14 residues.

The sample holds many counts of this clonotype. The DNA of the CDR3 is TGTGCCAGCAGCTTAGGGCCAGAAGACAATGAGCAGTTCTTC. This codes for CASSLGPEDNEQFF. The V and J genes are TRBV7-2 and TRBJ2-1; D is uncertain. Germline V gene data show CDR1 as SGHTA and CDR2 as FQGNSA. The CDR3 contains 14 residues. V was cut by 1 base and J by 5 bases, with 9 bases left in between.

A few counts support this clonotype. The chain has TRBV20-1 and TRBJ2-3; D remains ambiguous. This CDR3 region has 13 residues. Germline V gene sequence: CDR1 DFQATT, CDR2 SNEGSKA (reference sequence). V was trimmed by 3 bases and J by 0 bases, leaving 7 bases between them. The CDR3 coding sequence is TGCAGTGCTAGTAGAGGCAGCACAGATACGCAGTATTTT. It specifies CSASRGSTDTQYF.